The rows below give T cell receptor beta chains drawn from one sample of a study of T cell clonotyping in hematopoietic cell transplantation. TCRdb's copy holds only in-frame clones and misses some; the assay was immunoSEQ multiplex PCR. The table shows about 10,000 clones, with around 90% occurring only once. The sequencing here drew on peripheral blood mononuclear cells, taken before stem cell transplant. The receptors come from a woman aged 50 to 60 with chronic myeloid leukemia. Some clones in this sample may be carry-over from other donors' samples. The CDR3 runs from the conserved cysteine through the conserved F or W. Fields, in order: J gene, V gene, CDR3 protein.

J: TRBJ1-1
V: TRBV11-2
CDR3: CASSSLRGVGTEAFF

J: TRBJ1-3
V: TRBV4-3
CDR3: CASSQDGPSSGNTIYF

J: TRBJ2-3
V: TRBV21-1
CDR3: CASSKLGGGGDTQYF

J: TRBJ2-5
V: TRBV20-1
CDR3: CSAAVGETQYF

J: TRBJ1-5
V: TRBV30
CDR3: CAWSGGFNQPQHF

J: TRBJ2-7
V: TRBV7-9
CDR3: CASSPDGKPYEQYF

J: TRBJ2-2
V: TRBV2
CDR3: CASSEAGTGAGELFF

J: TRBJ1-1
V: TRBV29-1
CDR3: CSALDILHTEAFF

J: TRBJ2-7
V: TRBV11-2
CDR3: CASSLAVSTGLYEQYF

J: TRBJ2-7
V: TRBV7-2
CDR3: CASSQLSFGGLAEQYF

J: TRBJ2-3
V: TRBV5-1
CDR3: CASSLRPRTDTQYF

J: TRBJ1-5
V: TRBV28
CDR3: CASRILQSNQPQHF

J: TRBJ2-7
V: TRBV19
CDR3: CASSATGSYEQYF

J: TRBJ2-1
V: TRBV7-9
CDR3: CASSLGHVNEQFF

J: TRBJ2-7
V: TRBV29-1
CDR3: CSVATGSGRVMQYF

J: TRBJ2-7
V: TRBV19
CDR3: CASSRSSLHEQYF

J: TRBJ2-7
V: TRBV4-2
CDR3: CASSQDWVAGGGTYEQYF

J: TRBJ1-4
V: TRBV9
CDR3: CASSVGTPGEKLFF

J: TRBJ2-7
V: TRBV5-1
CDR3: CASSLTSYEQYF

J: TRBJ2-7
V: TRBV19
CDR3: CASSIGTGLREQYF

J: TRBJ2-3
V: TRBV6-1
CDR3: CASGATAFRTDTQYF

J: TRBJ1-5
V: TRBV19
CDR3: CASSMDAGRPQHF

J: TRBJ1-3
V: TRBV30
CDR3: CAWSVIPAGSGNTIYF

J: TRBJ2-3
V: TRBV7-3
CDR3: CASSLSPLATDTQYF

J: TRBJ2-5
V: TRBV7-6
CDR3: CASSLVVYETQYF

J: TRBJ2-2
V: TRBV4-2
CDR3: CASSQTLAGDGTGELFF

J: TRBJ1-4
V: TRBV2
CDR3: CASSPRTSRSEKLFF